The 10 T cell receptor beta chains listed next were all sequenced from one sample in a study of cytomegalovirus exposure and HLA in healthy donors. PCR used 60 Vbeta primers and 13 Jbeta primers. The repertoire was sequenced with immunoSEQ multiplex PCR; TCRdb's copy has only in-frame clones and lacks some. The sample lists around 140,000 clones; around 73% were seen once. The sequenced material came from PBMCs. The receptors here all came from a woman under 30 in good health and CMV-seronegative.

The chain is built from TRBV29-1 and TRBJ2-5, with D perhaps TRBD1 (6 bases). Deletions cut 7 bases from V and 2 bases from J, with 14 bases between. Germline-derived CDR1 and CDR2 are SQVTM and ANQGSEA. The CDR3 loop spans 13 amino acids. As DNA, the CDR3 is TGCAGCGCCTCCGGGACACCACAAGAGACCCAGTACTTC. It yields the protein CSASGTPQETQYF.

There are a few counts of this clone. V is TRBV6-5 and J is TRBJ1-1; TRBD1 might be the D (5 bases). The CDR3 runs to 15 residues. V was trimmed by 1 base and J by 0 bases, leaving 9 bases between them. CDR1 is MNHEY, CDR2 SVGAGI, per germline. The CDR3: CASSYWAGLNTEAFF. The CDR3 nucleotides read TGTGCCAGCAGTTACTGGGCAGGGCTGAACACTGAAGCTTTCTTT.

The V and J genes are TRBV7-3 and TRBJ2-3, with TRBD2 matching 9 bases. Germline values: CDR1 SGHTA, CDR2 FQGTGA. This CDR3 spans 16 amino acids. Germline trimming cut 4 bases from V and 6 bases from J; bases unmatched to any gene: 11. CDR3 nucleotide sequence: TGTGCCAGCAGCTCCACGACTAGCGGTAGTGTGGATACGCAGTATTTT. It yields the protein CASSSTTSGSVDTQYF.

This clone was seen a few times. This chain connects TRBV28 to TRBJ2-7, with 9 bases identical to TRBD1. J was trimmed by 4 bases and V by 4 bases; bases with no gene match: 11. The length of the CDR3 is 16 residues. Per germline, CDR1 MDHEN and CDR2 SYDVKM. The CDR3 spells CASSSSGTGLLYEQYV. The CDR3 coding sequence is TGTGCCAGCAGTTCGTCCGGGACAGGGTTGTTGTACGAGCAGTACGTC.

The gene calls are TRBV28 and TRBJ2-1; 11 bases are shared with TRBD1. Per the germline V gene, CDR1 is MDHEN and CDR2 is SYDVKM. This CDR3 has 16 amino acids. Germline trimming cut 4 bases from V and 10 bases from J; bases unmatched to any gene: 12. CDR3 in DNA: TGTGCCAGCAGTTCCTCCGGGACAGGGGGTCGTCGGGAGCAGTTCTTC. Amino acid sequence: CASSSSGTGGRREQFF.

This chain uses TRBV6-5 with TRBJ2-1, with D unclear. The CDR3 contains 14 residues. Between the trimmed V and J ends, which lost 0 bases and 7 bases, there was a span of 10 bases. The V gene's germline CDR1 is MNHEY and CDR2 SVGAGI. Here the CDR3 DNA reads TGTGCCAGCAGTTACTCCTCCTCCAGGAATGAGCAGTTCTTC. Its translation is CASSYSSSRNEQFF.

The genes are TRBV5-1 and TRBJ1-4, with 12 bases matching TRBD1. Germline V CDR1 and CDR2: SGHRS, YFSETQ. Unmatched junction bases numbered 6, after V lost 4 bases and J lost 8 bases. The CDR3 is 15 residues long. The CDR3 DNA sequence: TGCGCCAGCAGCAGTAGGGACAGGGGGCAAGAAAAACTGTTTTTT. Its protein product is CASSSRDRGQEKLFF.

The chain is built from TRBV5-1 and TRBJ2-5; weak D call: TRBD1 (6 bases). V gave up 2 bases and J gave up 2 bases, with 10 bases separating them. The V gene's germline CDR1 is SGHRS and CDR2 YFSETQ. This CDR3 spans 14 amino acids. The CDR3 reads CASSLQGIQETQYF. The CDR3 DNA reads TGCGCCAGCAGCTTACAGGGAATACAAGAGACCCAGTACTTC.

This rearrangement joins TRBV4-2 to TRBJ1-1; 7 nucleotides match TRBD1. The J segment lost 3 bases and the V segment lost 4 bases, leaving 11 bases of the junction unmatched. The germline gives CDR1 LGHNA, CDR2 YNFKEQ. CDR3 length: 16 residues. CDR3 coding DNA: TGTGCCAGCAGCCCGGTGGGAACAGGGGCTTACACTGAAGCTTTCTTT. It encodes CASSPVGTGAYTEAFF.

The CDR3 is CAWSERERYNEQFF. In nucleotides, the CDR3 is TGTGCCTGGAGTGAGCGGGAGCGATACAATGAGCAGTTCTTC. The chain has TRBV30 and TRBJ2-1, with 8 bases lining up with TRBD2. Germline values: CDR1 GTSNPN, CDR2 SVGIG (reference sequence). V lost 1 base to trimming and J lost 4 bases; unmatched junction nucleotides: 3. This CDR3 is 14 amino acids long.